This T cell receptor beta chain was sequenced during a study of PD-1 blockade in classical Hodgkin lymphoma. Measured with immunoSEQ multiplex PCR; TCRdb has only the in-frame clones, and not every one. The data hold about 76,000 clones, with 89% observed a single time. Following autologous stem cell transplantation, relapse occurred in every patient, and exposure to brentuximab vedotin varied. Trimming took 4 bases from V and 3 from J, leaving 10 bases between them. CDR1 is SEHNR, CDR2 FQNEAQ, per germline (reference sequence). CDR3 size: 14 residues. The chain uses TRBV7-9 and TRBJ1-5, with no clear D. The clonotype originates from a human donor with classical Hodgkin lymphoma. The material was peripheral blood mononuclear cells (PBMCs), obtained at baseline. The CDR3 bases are TGTGCCAGCAGCTCCGGGCCCTCCAATCAGCCCCAGCATTTT. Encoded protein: CASSSGPSNQPQHF. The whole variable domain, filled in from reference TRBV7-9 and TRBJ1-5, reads DTGVSQNPRHKITKRGQNVTFRCDPISEHNRLYWYRQTLGQGPEFLTYFQNEAQLEKSRLLSDRFSAERPKGSFSTLEIQRTEQGDSAMYLCASSSGPSNQPQHFGDGTRLSIL.